One and the same sample provided the 12 T cell receptor beta chains below, sequenced in a study of technical replicates of blood from a few donors. Method: immunoSEQ multiplex PCR; TCRdb's copy keeps in-frame clones and lacks some. The sample holds tens of thousands of clones; 95% to 98% are singletons and the top ten take less than 0.25%. The sample comprised T cells isolated from PBMCs. The receptors were gathered from a human donor in good health.

The V and J genes are TRBV10-3 and TRBJ2-7, with TRBD1 matching over 7 bases. CDR1 ENHRY and CDR2 SYGVKD come from the germline V gene. Trimming took 0 bases from V and 5 from J; bases not matched to a gene: 1. The CDR3 runs 13 residues. CDR3 amino acids: CAISESGTDEQYF. The CDR3 coding sequence is TGTGCCATCAGTGAGTCGGGGACAGACGAGCAGTACTTC.

A note on this clone: This same CDR3 is encoded by further DNA sequences in the sample. V and J are TRBV7-9 and TRBJ2-7, with D perhaps matching TRBD2 (6 bases). The CDR3 extends over 14 amino acids. The V and J ends lost 3 bases and 0 bases respectively, with 9 bases between them. CDR1 and CDR2 from the germline V gene are SEHNR and FQNEAQ (reference sequence). CDR3 nucleotide sequence: TGTGCCAGCAGCTTTGGAGGGTCCTCCTACGAGCAGTACTTC. It codes for CASSFGGSSYEQYF.

The rearrangement uses TRBV4-3 and TRBJ2-3; perhaps TRBD2 as D (6 bases). The V end lost 0 bases, the J end lost 3 bases, and 19 bases lay between the germline ends. The CDR3 covers 18 residues. Germline V CDR1 and CDR2: LGHNA, YSLEER. This CDR3 reads CASSQDPGTGTPTDTQYF. Written as DNA, the CDR3 is TGCGCCAGCAGCCAAGATCCCGGGACCGGGACTCCAACAGATACGCAGTATTTT.

This chain links TRBV5-1 with TRBJ1-1, with D possibly matching TRBD1 (5 bases). The CDR3 loop spans 15 amino acids. Between the trimmed V and J ends, which lost 0 bases and 1 base, there was a span of 10 bases. Germline CDR1 reads SGHRS; CDR2 reads YFSETQ. CDR3 bases: TGCGCCAGCAGCTTGGGTTTGGGGGGGAACACTGAAGCTTTCTTT. Translated: CASSLGLGGNTEAFF. The whole variable domain, remainder taken from reference TRBV5-1 and TRBJ1-1, is KAGVTQTPRYLIKTRGQQVTLSCSPISGHRSVSWYQQTPGQGLQFLFEYFSETQRNKGNFPGRFSGRQFSNSRSEMNVSTLELGDSALYLCASSLGLGGNTEAFFGQGTRLTVV.

The chain joins TRBV7-3 to TRBJ1-2, with D uncertain. CDR3 size: 16 residues. Between the trimmed V and J ends, which lost 0 bases and 7 bases, there was a span of 18 bases. Germline CDR1 reads SGHTA; CDR2 reads FQGTGA. CDR3 region: CASSLTPAASAFGYTF. CDR3 coding DNA: TGTGCCAGCAGCTTAACTCCGGCAGCCTCAGCGTTTGGCTACACCTTC.

The rearrangement joins TRBV20-1 to TRBJ2-1; D unresolved. The V and J ends lost 8 bases and 4 bases respectively, with 9 bases between them. CDR1 and CDR2 (germline): DFQATT, SNEGSKA (reference sequence). The length of the CDR3 is 11 residues. CDR3 DNA sequence: TGCAGTATTCCCCGGTACAATGAGCAGTTCTTC. It encodes CSIPRYNEQFF.

This clone was seen once. The chain is built from TRBV29-1 and TRBJ1-1; maybe TRBD1 (5 bases). CDR3 length: 12 residues. Germline CDR1 and CDR2: SQVTM and ANQGSEA. V lost 3 bases and J lost 8, with 13 bases in between. CDR3: CSVDWVGGEAFF. The CDR3 region has the DNA TGCAGCGTTGATTGGGTTGGGGGGGAAGCTTTCTTT.

The genes are TRBV6-1 and TRBJ2-1; 7 positions match TRBD2. The CDR3 runs 18 residues. CDR1 and CDR2 (germline): MNHNS, SASEGT. V dropped 4 bases and J dropped 2; count of bases not matched to a gene: 14. The CDR3 DNA is TGTGCCAGCAGTGTCGGCACCCTGCGGGGGAACCCCTACAATGAGCAGTTCTTC. It is translated as CASSVGTLRGNPYNEQFF.

The rearrangement joins TRBV28 to TRBJ1-1; weak D call: TRBD1 (5 bases). Between the trimmed V and J ends, which lost 4 bases and 5 bases, there was a span of 11 bases. CDR3 size: 13 residues. From germline, CDR1 is MDHEN and CDR2 SYDVKM. The CDR3 coding sequence is TGTGCCAGCAGTTGGACAATGGGGACTGAAGCTTTCTTT. Amino acids: CASSWTMGTEAFF.

The J gene is TRBJ1-5, the V gene TRBV7-8; TRBD1 aligns across 7 bases. Germline-derived CDR1 and CDR2 are SGHVS and FQNEAQ. This CDR3 region has 17 residues. With V trimmed by 1 base and J by 0 bases, 6 bases remained unmatched. CDR3 sequence reads: CASSLEGQYYSNQPQHF. The CDR3 nucleotides read TGTGCCAGCAGCTTAGAGGGACAGTATTATAGCAATCAGCCCCAGCATTTT.

The genes are TRBV29-1 and TRBJ1-2; D might be TRBD1 (6 bases). The ends were cut back, 4 bases at V and 5 bases at J, with 20 bases in the middle. The length of the CDR3 is 15 residues. CDR1 is SQVTM and CDR2 is ANQGSEA in the germline V gene. The CDR3 DNA reads as TGCAGCGTTGCAGAGGGGTACGGGACACATTATGGCTACACCTTC. Residues: CSVAEGYGTHYGYTF.

This sequence joins TRBV7-9 and TRBJ2-2; D ambiguous. This CDR3 spans 14 amino acids. The V end was cut by 3 bases, the J end by 4 bases, with 9 bases between. The germline CDR1 and CDR2 sequences are SEHNR and FQNEAQ (reference sequence). The CDR3 DNA reads as TGTGCCAGCAGCTTGGCAGTTACCACCGGGGAGCTGTTTTTT. Protein: CASSLAVTTGELFF. The full variable domain, completed using reference TRBV7-9 and TRBJ2-2, is DTGVSQNPRHKITKRGQNVTFRCDPISEHNRLYWYRQTLGQGPEFLTYFQNEAQLEKSRLLSDRFSAERPKGSFSTLEIQRTEQGDSAMYLCASSLAVTTGELFFGEGSRLTVL.